Presented here are 20 T cell receptor beta chains from one specimen sequenced in a study of blood T cell repertoires in COVID-19. Some clones are missing from TCRdb's copy, which holds only in-frame ones; the method was immunoSEQ multiplex PCR. Among 300,000 to 450,000 clones listed, around 87% were seen once. The sequencing input was peripheral blood. The receptors shown here come from a woman aged 60-75 years with COVID-19, enrolled during active disease.

The genes are TRBV7-9 and TRBJ2-2, with D hard to call. V was clipped by 1 base and J by 5 bases, with 5 bases between them. CDR3 size: 13 residues. Germline lookup yields CDR1 SEHNR and CDR2 FQNEAQ (reference sequence). CDR3 bases: TGTGCCAGCAGCTTAGTGTATACCGGGGAGCTGTTTTTT. Encoded protein: CASSLVYTGELFF.

The chain combines TRBV5-6 with TRBJ1-2; the D gene is possibly TRBD1 (5 bases). Germline CDR1 and CDR2: SGHDT and YYEEEE. The CDR3 is 13 amino acids. Trimming cost V 2 bases and J 8 bases, with 13 bases left between them. The DNA of the CDR3 is TGTGCCAGCAGCTTAGCATCGGGGGACGGCTACACCTTC. Residues: CASSLASGDGYTF.

The rearrangement links TRBV28 to TRBJ2-5, with 7 bases that match TRBD1. After removal of 6 bases from V and 2 bases from J, the junction contained 3 bases not matched to a gene. The CDR3 loop spans 13 amino acids. From germline, CDR1 is MDHEN and CDR2 SYDVKM. The CDR3 region has the DNA TGTGCCAGCAGCCGGGACAGACAAGAGACCCAGTACTTC. Protein product: CASSRDRQETQYF.

This chain links TRBV6-5 with TRBJ2-5; no definite D call. Deletions cut 9 bases from V and 4 bases from J, with 15 bases between. Germline V gene sequence: CDR1 MNHEY, CDR2 SVGAGI. The CDR3 is 13 residues long. CDR3 loop: CARQKARRETQYF. The CDR3 coding sequence is TGTGCCAGACAAAAGGCCAGGCGAGAGACCCAGTACTTC.

The V gene is TRBV11-2, the J gene TRBJ2-7; a possible D gene is TRBD1 (5 bases). Germline-derived CDR1 and CDR2 are SGHAT and FQNNGV. The CDR3 is made up of 14 amino acids. V lost 3 bases, J lost 3 bases, and 12 bases lay in between. The CDR3 reads CASSFPTDSYEQYF. The CDR3 region has the DNA TGTGCCAGCAGCTTTCCCACTGACAGCTACGAGCAGTACTTC.

Only one count was recorded for this clone. The chain combines TRBV19 with TRBJ2-2; D might be TRBD1 (5 bases). Per germline, CDR1 LNHDA and CDR2 SQIVND (reference sequence). V was shortened by 7 bases and J by 4 bases, with 16 bases between the two germline ends. The CDR3 spans 15 residues. The CDR3 here is CASTAGPRGTGELFF. Here the CDR3 DNA reads TGTGCCAGTACCGCCGGGCCAAGGGGCACCGGGGAGCTGTTTTTT.

This chain joins TRBV3-1 (or the pseudogene TRBV3-2) and TRBJ1-2; D is undetermined. The length of the CDR3 is 15 residues. The germline CDR1 and CDR2 sequences are LGHDT and YNNKEL (reference sequence). The V end lost 2 bases, the J end lost 4 bases, and 14 bases lay between the germline ends. The CDR3 loop reads CASSQLQVKTYGYTF. The CDR3 DNA follows: TGTGCCAGCAGCCAACTCCAGGTTAAGACCTATGGCTACACCTTC.

This clone was seen a few times. The rearrangement uses TRBV7-8 and TRBJ1-6; 8 nucleotides match TRBD1. The V segment lost 6 bases and the J segment 10 bases; nucleotides outside the gene matches: 5. Germline V gene sequence: CDR1 SGHVS, CDR2 FQNEAQ. The CDR3 is 13 residues long. As DNA, the CDR3 is TGTGCCAGCAGTTGGGACAGGAAATCACCCCTCCACTTT. This translates into CASSWDRKSPLHF.

The chain carries TRBV4-1 and TRBJ1-2; weak D call: TRBD1 (5 bases). Trimming left V 4 bases short and J 4 bases short, with 13 bases between. This CDR3 is 14 amino acids long. Germline V CDR1 and CDR2: MGHRA, YSYEKL. The CDR3 nucleotides are TGCGCCAGCAGCCCTCAGGGTAGTTTCTATGGCTACACCTTC. Protein sequence: CASSPQGSFYGYTF.

The chain recombines TRBV4-2 with TRBJ2-7; possible D gene TRBD2, 5 bases. Germline V lookup: CDR1 LGHNA, CDR2 YNFKEQ. The CDR3 is 14 residues long. V lost 0 bases and J 6 bases, leaving 12 bases between the germline ends. CDR3 bases: TGTGCCAGCAGCCAAGATCGGGGATCAGGCGAGCAGTACTTC. Its translation: CASSQDRGSGEQYF.

This chain uses TRBV5-1 with TRBJ1-3; D gene uncertain. The germline gives CDR1 SGHRS, CDR2 YFSETQ. This CDR3 is 15 amino acids long. The V gene lost 1 base and the J gene lost 3 bases, with 11 bases spanning the gap. CDR3 region: CASSLIRGGGNTIYF. The CDR3 coding sequence is TGCGCCAGCAGCTTGATCCGGGGAGGTGGAAACACCATATATTTT. The entire variable domain, with the rest obtained from reference TRBV5-1 and TRBJ1-3, is as follows: KAGVTQTPRYLIKTRGQQVTLSCSPISGHRSVSWYQQTPGQGLQFLFEYFSETQRNKGNFPGRFSGRQFSNSRSEMNVSTLELGDSALYLCASSLIRGGGNTIYFGEGSWLTVV.

Worth noting for this clone: Other DNA sequences in this sample translate to the same CDR3. This rearrangement joins TRBV7-2 to TRBJ2-5, with 8 bases lining up with TRBD2. Trimming at V came to 5 bases and at J to 2 bases, leaving 4 bases not matched to a gene. The CDR3 extends over 14 amino acids. CDR1 and CDR2 from the germline V gene are SGHTA and FQGNSA. CDR3 in DNA: TGTGCCAGCAGCCGGGGGGGTAGTCAAGAGACCCAGTACTTC. Translating gives CASSRGGSQETQYF. Looking up the rest from reference TRBV7-2 and TRBJ2-5 gives the full variable domain: GAGVSQSPSNKVTEKGKDVELRCDPISGHTALYWYRQSLGQGLEFLIYFQGNSAPDKSGLPSDRFSAERTGGSVSTLTIQRTQQEDSAVYLCASSRGGSQETQYFGPGTRLLVL.

The chain recombines TRBV12-3 or TRBV12-4 with TRBJ2-7; D not resolved. V lost 4 bases and J lost 5, with 9 bases in between. This CDR3 spans 12 amino acids. CDR3 sequence reads: CASSYLGHEQYF. DNA for the CDR3: TGTGCCAGCAGTTACCTGGGCCACGAGCAGTACTTC.

The DNA of the CDR3 is TGTGCCACCAGTGATTCGACAGGGGAAGATCAGCCCCAGCATTTT. As protein: CATSDSTGEDQPQHF. The J gene is TRBJ1-5, the V gene TRBV24-1; 8 bases are shared with TRBD1. V lost 2 bases to trimming and J lost 5 bases; unmatched junction nucleotides: 4. CDR1 and CDR2 from the germline V gene are KGHDR and SFDVKD. This CDR3 spans 15 amino acids.

The V and J genes are TRBV12-5 and TRBJ2-3; D unclear. Germline-derived CDR1 and CDR2 are LGHNT and FRNRAP. Trimming removed 6 bases at V and 0 bases at J, with 4 bases between. CDR3 size: 12 residues. CDR3: CASGASTDTQYF. In nucleotides, the CDR3 is TGTGCTAGTGGAGCTAGCACAGATACGCAGTATTTT.

The sample holds one count of this clone. The rearrangement uses TRBV19 and TRBJ2-7; perhaps TRBD2 as D (6 bases). Germline CDR1 reads LNHDA; CDR2 reads SQIVND (reference sequence). This CDR3 spans 15 amino acids. Trimming removed 1 base from V and 6 bases from J, with 16 bases in between. CDR3 bases: TGTGCCAGTAGTATAGTCTTCCCGGCGGGGACCGAGCAGTACTTC. It translates to CASSIVFPAGTEQYF. Together with reference TRBV19 and TRBJ2-7, the CDR3 gives the full variable domain: DGGITQSPKYLFRKEGQNVTLSCEQNLNHDAMYWYRQDPGQGLRLIYYSQIVNDFQKGDIAEGYSVSREKKESFPLTVTSAQKNPTAFYLCASSIVFPAGTEQYFGPGTRLTVT.

This rearrangement joins TRBV7-9 to TRBJ1-1; 7 bases line up with TRBD1. The CDR3 is 17 residues long. Trimming cost V 1 base and J 2 bases; bases outside gene matches: 10. Germline CDR1 reads SEHNR; CDR2 reads FQNEAQ (reference sequence). The DNA of the CDR3 is TGTGCCAGCAGCTTAGGGGCAGGGGGGAGGATTAACACTGAAGCTTTCTTT. Translating gives CASSLGAGGRINTEAFF.

The chain uses TRBV3-1 (or the pseudogene TRBV3-2) and TRBJ1-1, with D maybe TRBD1 (5 bases). Germline CDR1 and CDR2: LGHDT and YNNKEL (reference sequence). V shed 7 bases and J shed 4 bases, with 16 bases lying between them. The CDR3 has 14 residues. The CDR3 is CASTQQHQGTEAFF. For the CDR3, the DNA is TGTGCCAGCACCCAGCAACATCAGGGCACTGAAGCTTTCTTT.

This CDR3 reads CASSFTGTGGVEQFF. The CDR3 coding sequence is TGTGCCAGCAGCTTTACCGGGACAGGGGGCGTTGAGCAGTTCTTC. The rearrangement joins TRBV5-6 to TRBJ2-1, with 12 bases matching TRBD1. J was trimmed by 9 bases and V by 2 bases; bases with no gene match: 6. Germline values: CDR1 SGHDT, CDR2 YYEEEE. This CDR3 is built from 15 residues.

The genes are TRBV13 and TRBJ1-1; 7 bases map to TRBD1. From germline, CDR1 is PRHDT and CDR2 FYEKMQ (reference sequence). The CDR3 sequence is 15 residues long. After removal of 5 bases from V and 1 base from J, the junction contained 7 bases not matched to a gene. CDR3 bases: TGTGCCAGCAGCGACCCACAGGGGCCGAACACTGAAGCTTTCTTT. It specifies CASSDPQGPNTEAFF.